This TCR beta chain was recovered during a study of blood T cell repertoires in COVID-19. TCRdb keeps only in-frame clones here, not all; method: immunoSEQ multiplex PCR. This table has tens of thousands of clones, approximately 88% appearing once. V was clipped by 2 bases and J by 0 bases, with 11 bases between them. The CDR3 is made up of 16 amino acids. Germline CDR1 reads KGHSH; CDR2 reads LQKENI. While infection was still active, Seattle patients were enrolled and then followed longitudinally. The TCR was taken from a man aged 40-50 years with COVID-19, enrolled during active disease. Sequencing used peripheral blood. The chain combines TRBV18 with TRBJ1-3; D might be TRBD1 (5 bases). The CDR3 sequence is CASSPGRDRSGNTIYF. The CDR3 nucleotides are TGTGCCAGCTCACCAGGGAGGGACCGCTCTGGAAACACCATATATTTT.